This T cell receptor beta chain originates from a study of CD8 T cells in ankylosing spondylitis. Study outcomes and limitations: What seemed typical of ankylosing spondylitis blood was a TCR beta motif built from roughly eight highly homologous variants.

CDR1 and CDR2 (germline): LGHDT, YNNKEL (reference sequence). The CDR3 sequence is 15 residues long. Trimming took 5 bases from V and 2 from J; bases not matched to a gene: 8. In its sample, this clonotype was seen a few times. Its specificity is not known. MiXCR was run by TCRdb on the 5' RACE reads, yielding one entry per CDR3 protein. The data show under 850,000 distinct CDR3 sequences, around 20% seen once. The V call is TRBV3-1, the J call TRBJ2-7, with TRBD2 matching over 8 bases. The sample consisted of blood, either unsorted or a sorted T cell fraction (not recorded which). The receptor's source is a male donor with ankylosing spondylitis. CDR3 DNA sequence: TGTGCCAGCAGCGCGAGGGGTAGCGGGACCTACGAGCAGTACTTC. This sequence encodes CASSARGSGTYEQYF.